The source of this TCR beta chain is a study of blood T cell repertoires in COVID-19. The V gene's germline CDR1 is SGHTA and CDR2 FQGTGA. The CDR3 contains 20 residues. V gave up 5 bases and J gave up 4 bases; unmatched junction bases: 19. Sequenced by immunoSEQ multiplex PCR; TCRdb stores in-frame clones only, minus some. The sample lists 150,000 to 200,000 clones, about 84% occurring once. The chain recombines TRBV7-3 with TRBJ2-2; 10 bases line up with TRBD2. Material: peripheral blood. The receptor was derived from a person aged 70 to 85 with COVID-19, enrolled during active disease. The DNA of the CDR3 is TGTGCCAGCAGCGTAAAACCAAGGACTAGCGGAAGGCGAGGCACCGGGGAGCTGTTTTTT. This gives the protein CASSVKPRTSGRRGTGELFF. Variable domain in full (rest from reference TRBV7-3 and TRBJ2-2): GAGVSQTPSNKVTEKGKYVELRCDPISGHTALYWYRQSLGQGPEFLIYFQGTGAADDSGLPNDRFFAVRPEGSVSTLKIQRTERGDSAVYLCASSVKPRTSGRRGTGELFFGEGSRLTVL.